This T cell receptor beta chain was sequenced for a study of T cell responses to AZD1222 COVID-19 vaccine. Clones were sequenced by immunoSEQ multiplex PCR, and TCRdb holds only the in-frame ones, with some missing. There are around 140,000 clones in the sample; roughly 90% occur only once, and 2.5% to 3% lies in the top ten. CDR3 length: 15 amino acids. The V gene end was trimmed by 0 bases and the J gene end by 3 bases; junction bases not matched to a gene: 4. Germline V CDR1 and CDR2: SGHRS, YFSETQ. The TCR originated in an adult in good health. The chain uses TRBV5-1 and TRBJ2-7, with 9 bases identical to TRBD2. Source: peripheral blood, taken on day 0 of AZD1222 vaccination. The CDR3 here is CASSLAPTSGYEQYF. The CDR3, as DNA: TGCGCCAGCAGCTTGGCCCCGACTAGCGGCTACGAGCAGTACTTC.